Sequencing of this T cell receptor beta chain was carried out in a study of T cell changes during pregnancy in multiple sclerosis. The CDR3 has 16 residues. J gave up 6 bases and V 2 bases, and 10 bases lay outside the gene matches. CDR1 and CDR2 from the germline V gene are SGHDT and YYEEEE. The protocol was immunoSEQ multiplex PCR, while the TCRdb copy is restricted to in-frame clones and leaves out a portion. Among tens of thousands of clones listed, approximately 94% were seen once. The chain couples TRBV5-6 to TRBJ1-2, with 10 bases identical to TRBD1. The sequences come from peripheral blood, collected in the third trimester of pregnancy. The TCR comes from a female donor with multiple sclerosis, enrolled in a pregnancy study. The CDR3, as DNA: TGTGCCAGCAGCTTTACGCCCTACGGGACAGGGGATGGCTACACCTTC. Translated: CASSFTPYGTGDGYTF.